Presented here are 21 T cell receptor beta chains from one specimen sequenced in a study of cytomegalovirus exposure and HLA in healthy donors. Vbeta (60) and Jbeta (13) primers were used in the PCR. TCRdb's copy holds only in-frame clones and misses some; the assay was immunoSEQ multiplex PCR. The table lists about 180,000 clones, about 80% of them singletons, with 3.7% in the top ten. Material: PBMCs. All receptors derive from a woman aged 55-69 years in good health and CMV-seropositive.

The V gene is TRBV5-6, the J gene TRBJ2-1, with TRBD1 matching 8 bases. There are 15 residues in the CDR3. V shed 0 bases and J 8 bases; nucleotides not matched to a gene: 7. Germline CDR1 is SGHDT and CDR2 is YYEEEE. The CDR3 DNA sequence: TGTGCCAGCAGCTTGGTCGGGCAGGGGGCGGATGAGCAGTTCTTC. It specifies CASSLVGQGADEQFF.

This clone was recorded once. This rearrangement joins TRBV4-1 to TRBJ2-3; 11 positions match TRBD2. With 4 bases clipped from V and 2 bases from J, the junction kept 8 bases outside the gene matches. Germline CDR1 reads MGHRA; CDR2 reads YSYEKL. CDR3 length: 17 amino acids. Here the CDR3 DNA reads TGCGCCAGCAGCCTCCGGACTAGCGGGCTGGTCACAGATACGCAGTATTTT. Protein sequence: CASSLRTSGLVTDTQYF.

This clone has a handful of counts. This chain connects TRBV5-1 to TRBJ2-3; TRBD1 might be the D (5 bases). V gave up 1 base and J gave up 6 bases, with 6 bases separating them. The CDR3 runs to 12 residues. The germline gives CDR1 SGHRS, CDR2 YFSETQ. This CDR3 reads CASSLPGDTQYF. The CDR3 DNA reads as TGCGCCAGCAGCTTGCCAGGGGATACGCAGTATTTT.

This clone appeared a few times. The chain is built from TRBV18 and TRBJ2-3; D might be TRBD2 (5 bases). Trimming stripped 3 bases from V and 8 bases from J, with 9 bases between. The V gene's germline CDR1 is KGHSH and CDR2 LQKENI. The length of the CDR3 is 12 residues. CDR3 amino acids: CASSPGETTQYF. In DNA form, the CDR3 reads TGTGCCAGCTCACCCGGGGAGACTACGCAGTATTTT.

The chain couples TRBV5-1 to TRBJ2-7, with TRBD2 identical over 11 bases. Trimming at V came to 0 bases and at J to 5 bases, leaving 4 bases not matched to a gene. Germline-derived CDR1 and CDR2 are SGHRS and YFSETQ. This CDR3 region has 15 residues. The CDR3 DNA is TGCGCCAGCAGCTTGGCCGGACTAGCGGGCAACGAGCAGTACTTC. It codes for CASSLAGLAGNEQYF. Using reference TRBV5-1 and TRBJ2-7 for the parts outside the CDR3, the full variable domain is KAGVTQTPRYLIKTRGQQVTLSCSPISGHRSVSWYQQTPGQGLQFLFEYFSETQRNKGNFPGRFSGRQFSNSRSEMNVSTLELGDSALYLCASSLAGLAGNEQYFGPGTRLTVT.

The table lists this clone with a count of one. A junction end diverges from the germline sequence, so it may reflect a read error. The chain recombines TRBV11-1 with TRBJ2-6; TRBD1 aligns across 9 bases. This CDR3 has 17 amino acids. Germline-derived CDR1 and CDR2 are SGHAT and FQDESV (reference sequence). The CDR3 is CASSSGQGRSGANGLTF. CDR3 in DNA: TGTGCCAGCAGCTCTGGACAGGGGCGCTCTGGGGCCAACGGCCTGACTTTC.

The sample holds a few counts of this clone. The CDR3: CASSQENPRGTDTQYF. CDR3 DNA sequence: TGCGCCAGCAGCCAAGAGAACCCCAGGGGGACAGATACGCAGTATTTT. This chain uses TRBV4-1 with TRBJ2-3, with 7 nucleotides matching TRBD1. V lost 0 bases, J lost 3 bases, and 6 bases stayed unmatched. Per germline, CDR1 MGHRA and CDR2 YSYEKL. The CDR3 totals 16 residues.

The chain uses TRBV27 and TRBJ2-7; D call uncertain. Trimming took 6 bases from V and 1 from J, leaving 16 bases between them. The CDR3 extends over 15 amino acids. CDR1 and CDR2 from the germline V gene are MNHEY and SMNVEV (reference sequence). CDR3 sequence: CASSFSGVGSYEQYF. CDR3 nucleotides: TGTGCCAGCAGCTTCTCTGGAGTCGGATCCTACGAGCAGTACTTC.

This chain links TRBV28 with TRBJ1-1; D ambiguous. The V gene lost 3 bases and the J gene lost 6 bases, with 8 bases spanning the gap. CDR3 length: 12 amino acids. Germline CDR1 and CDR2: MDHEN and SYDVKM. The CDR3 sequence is CASSFQVPEAFF. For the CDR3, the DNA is TGTGCCAGCAGTTTTCAGGTGCCTGAAGCTTTCTTT.

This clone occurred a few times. The CDR3 protein is CASSRPGQGTGELFF. The CDR3 DNA follows: TGCGCCAGCAGCCGACCGGGACAGGGAACCGGGGAGCTGTTTTTT. V gene TRBV4-1 combines with J gene TRBJ2-2; 9 bases agree with TRBD1. V lost 4 bases to trimming and J lost 5 bases; unmatched junction nucleotides: 5. Germline values: CDR1 MGHRA, CDR2 YSYEKL. CDR3 length: 15 amino acids.

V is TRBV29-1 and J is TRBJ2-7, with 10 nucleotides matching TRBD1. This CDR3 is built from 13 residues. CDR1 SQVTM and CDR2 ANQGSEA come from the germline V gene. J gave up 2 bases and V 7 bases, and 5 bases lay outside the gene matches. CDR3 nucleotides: TGCAGCGCCGAAGGACAGGGGGCCTACGAGCAGTACTTC. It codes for CSAEGQGAYEQYF.

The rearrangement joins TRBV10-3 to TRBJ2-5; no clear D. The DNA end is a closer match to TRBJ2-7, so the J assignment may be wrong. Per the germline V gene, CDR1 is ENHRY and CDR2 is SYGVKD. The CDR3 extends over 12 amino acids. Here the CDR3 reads CAISESRNEQYF. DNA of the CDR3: TGTGCCATCAGTGAGTCTCGAAACGAGCAGTACTTC.

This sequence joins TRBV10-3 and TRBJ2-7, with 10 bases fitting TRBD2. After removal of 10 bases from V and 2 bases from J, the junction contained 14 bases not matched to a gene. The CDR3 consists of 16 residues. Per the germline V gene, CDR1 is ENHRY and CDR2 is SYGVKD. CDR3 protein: CATERGGPGQTYEQYF. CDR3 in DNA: TGTGCCACAGAGCGGGGGGGGCCGGGACAGACCTACGAGCAGTACTTC.

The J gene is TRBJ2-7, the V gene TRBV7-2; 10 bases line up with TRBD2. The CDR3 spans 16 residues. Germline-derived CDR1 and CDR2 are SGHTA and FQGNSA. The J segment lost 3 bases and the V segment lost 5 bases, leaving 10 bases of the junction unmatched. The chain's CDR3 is CASSRRTSGFLYEQYF. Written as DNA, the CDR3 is TGTGCCAGCAGCCGTCGGACTAGCGGTTTCCTCTACGAGCAGTACTTC.

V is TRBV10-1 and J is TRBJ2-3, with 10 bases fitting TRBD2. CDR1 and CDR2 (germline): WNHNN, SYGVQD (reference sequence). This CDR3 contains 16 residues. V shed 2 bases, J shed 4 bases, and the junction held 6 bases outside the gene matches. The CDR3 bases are TGCGCCAGCAGTGAGGAACGGACTAGCGGATCAGATACGCAGTATTTT. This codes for CASSEERTSGSDTQYF.

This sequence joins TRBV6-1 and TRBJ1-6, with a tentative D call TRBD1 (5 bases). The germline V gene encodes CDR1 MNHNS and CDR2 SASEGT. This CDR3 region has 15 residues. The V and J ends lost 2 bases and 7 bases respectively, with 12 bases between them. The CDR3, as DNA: TGTGCCAGCAGTGAATCTGGGGGGTCAAATTCACCCCTCCACTTT. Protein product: CASSESGGSNSPLHF.

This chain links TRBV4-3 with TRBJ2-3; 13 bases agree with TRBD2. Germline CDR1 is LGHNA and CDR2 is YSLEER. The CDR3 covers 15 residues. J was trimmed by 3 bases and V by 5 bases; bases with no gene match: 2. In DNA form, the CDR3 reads TGCGCCAGCAGCAGACTAGCGGGGGGAACAGATACGCAGTATTTT. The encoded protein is CASSRLAGGTDTQYF.

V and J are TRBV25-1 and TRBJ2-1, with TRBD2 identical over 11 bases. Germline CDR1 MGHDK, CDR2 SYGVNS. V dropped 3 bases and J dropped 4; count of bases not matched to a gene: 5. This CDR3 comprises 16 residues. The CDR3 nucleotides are TGTGCCAGCAGTGATTTCGGGACTAGCGGTTACAATGAGCAGTTCTTC. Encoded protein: CASSDFGTSGYNEQFF.

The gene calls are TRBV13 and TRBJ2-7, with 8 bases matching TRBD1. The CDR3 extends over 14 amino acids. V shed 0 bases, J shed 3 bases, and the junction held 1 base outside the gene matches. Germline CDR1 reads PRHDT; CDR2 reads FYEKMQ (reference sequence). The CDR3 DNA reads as TGTGCCAGCAGCTTAGGAGACAGGGGCTACGAGCAGTACTTC. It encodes CASSLGDRGYEQYF.

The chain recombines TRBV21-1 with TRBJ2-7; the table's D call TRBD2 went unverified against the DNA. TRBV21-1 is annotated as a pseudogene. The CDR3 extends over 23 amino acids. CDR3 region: CASSKETFRTGTSGGLSSYEQYF. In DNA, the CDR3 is TGTGCCAGCAGCAAAGAAACCTTTCGGACGGGTACTAGCGGGGGGCTGAGCTCCTACGAGCAGTACTTC.

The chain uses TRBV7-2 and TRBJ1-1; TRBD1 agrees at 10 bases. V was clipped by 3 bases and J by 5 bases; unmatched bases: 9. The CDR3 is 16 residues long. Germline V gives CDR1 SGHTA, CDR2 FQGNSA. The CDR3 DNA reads TGTGCCAGCAGCTTCGGGACAGGGGTTCTAGGGACTGAAGCTTTCTTT. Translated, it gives CASSFGTGVLGTEAFF.